A few counts support the clone carrying this T cell receptor beta chain. V lost 3 bases, J lost 6 bases, and 15 bases lay in between. The germline gives CDR1 MDHEN, CDR2 SYDVKM. CDR3 length equals 14 residues. This sample was taken from a study of T cells in Graves' hyperthyroidism and ophthalmopathy. Exclusions: uncontrolled infection, other autoimmune disease, pregnancy, lactation. RNA transcripts provided the source from which TCR beta CDR3 regions were amplified. When the TCR CDR3 underwent first-round RT-PCR, the HTBI primer set was used. From the multiplex PCR reads, TCRdb called clonotypes with MiXCR, one entry per CDR3 protein. Found here are roughly 530,000 distinct CDR3 sequences, over 15% of them singletons; the top ten hold 15% to 20%.

The sequencing sample was made of blood. The receptor was isolated from a woman in her late teens or twenties with Graves' ophthalmopathy. The rearrangement links TRBV28 to TRBJ2-7; possibly TRBD2 for D (7 bases). As DNA, the CDR3 is TGTGCCAGCAGTTTTAGGGGGAGGGCCCCCGAGCAGTACTTC. Translated, it gives CASSFRGRAPEQYF.